This T cell receptor beta chain comes out of a study of shared clonotypes between healthy human individuals. Study-level information: With ages of 18 to 49, the donors were a couple of women and a few men.

Naive CD8 isolation took CD45RO-negative cells positively selected for CCR7 and excluded terminally differentiated effector memory CD45RA+ cells. Donors comprised healthy HIV-negative adults lacking recent acute infections or vaccinations. Original processing methods: ImmunoSEQ output lacked quality scores and full-length reads, limiting matched filtering. The method was immunoSEQ multiplex PCR; TCRdb's version includes in-frame clones alone and lacks a portion of them. The V and J calls and clone size come from that table; D and trimming were worked out from the DNA. Of about 2 million clones listed, approximately 95% are singletons. Germline V gene data show CDR1 as PRHDT and CDR2 as FYEKMQ (reference sequence). Trimming took off 2 bases at V and 3 bases at J, with 7 bases between the two ends. The CDR3 runs 13 residues.

The material sequenced was naive CD8+ T cells sorted from blood. The J gene is TRBJ1-1, the V gene TRBV13; TRBD1 is a possible D gene (6 bases). The clonotype originates from a man in his late teens or twenties in good health. The CDR3 DNA is TGTGCCAGCAGCTTAACAGGGCACACTGAAGCTTTCTTT. Translated: CASSLTGHTEAFF.